The 12 T cell receptor beta chains listed next were all sequenced from one sample in a study of tumor and adjacent non-tumor tissue in lung cancer listed by TCRdb under 2018. The library was made by multiplex PCR. These reads were obtained on an Illumina HiSeq 2500. TCRbeta libraries were built by three rounds of nested PCR using primers (Table S4), following protocols modified from ARM-PCR. Using fastp at Q25 and MiXCR, TCRdb reprocessed the public reads and kept productive beta chains. Each CDR3 protein gets just one entry, which takes the most common genes and DNA from the rows behind it. Within this sample are roughly 67,000 distinct CDR3 sequences, with approximately 73% of them counted one time only. The ten biggest clones cover 45% of the sample. RNA was isolated from bulk unsorted tissue, and RNA quality was assessed with a NanoDrop ND-1000 and an Agilent 2100. For the normal lung samples, distant non-tumor tissue was collected more than 3 cm away from the tumor edge.

Sequenced: distant non-tumor lung tissue. Receptors originate from a man in his 60s with non-small cell lung cancer.

As to this clonotype: Germline and junction disagree at one end, which may indicate a read error. The gene calls are TRBV13 and TRBJ2-3; D tentatively reads TRBD1 or TRBD2 (5 bases each). Germline CDR1 reads PRHDT; CDR2 reads FYEKMQ (reference sequence). There are 15 residues in the CDR3. The CDR3 nucleotides are TGTGCCGGCAGCTTAGCGAGACAGAACACAGATACGCGGTACTTT. Its translation is CAGSLARQNTDTRYF.

Turning to this clonotype: The CDR3 ends on some other residue instead of the conserved phenylalanine or tryptophan, so this is likely a read error. J is TRBJ1-2 and V is TRBV6-4; possibly TRBD1 for D (5 bases). Germline V gene sequence: CDR1 MRHNA, CDR2 SNTAGT. The V end lost 3 bases, the J end lost 7 bases, and 21 bases lay between the germline ends. This CDR3 region has 16 residues. The CDR3 sequence: CASSDLWGQGPGGYTS. CDR3 DNA sequence: TGTGCCAGCAGTGATCTTTGGGGCCAGGGTCCTGGTGGCTACACCTCC.

As for this clonotype: Here the CDR3 omits its conserved ending phenylalanine or tryptophan, so a read error is the likely source. This rearrangement joins TRBV6-5 to TRBJ2-3, with D tentatively TRBD1 or TRBD2 (5 bases each). CDR3 length equals 15 residues. CDR1 is MNHEY, CDR2 SVGAGI, per germline. V lost 11 bases, J lost 0 bases, and 18 bases lay in between. The CDR3 DNA reads as TGTGCCTCCAATGCCCGGGACCTTAGCACAGATACGCAGTATATT. It specifies CASNARDLSTDTQYI.

On this clonotype: No conserved phenylalanine or tryptophan is present at the end of the CDR3, so a read error is the likely explanation. This chain uses TRBV29-1 with TRBJ2-1; perhaps TRBD2 as D (6 bases). Trimming cost V 7 bases and J 7 bases, with 23 bases left between them. The CDR3 is 15 amino acids. In germline, CDR1 is SQVTM, CDR2 ANQGSEA. CDR3 loop: CSARPIAEKGNEQFL. The DNA for the CDR3 is TGCAGCGCGCGTCCTATAGCGGAAAAAGGGAATGAGCAGTTCCTC.

This clonotype appeared a single time. The gene calls are TRBV2 and TRBJ2-1; no firm D call. This CDR3 has 13 residues. V was trimmed by 4 bases and J by 4 bases, leaving 8 bases between them. Germline CDR1 reads SNHLY; CDR2 reads FYNNEI. The CDR3 reads CASSVGQYNEQFF. The CDR3 DNA follows: TGTGCCAGCAGTGTAGGCCAATACAATGAGCAGTTCTTC.

In this sample, this clonotype turned up many times. As DNA, the CDR3 is TGCGCCAGCAGCCAAGATGTAGACACTGAAGCTTTCTTT. It translates to CASSQDVDTEAFF. The rearrangement uses TRBV4-1 and TRBJ1-1, with D hard to call. The length of the CDR3 is 13 residues. Germline CDR1 and CDR2: MGHRA and YSYEKL. The germline V and J ends were trimmed by 0 bases and 3 bases, with 5 bases remaining between them.

With regard to this clonotype: In this CDR3 the conserved last residue, phenylalanine or tryptophan, is missing, so a read error is likely. The chain links TRBV5-1 to TRBJ2-3; TRBD2 matches at 9 bases. There are 12 residues in the CDR3. Germline CDR1 SGHRS, CDR2 YFSETQ. The CDR3 DNA reads as TGCGCCGGCAGCTGGACTAGCGACACGCAGTATCTT. Translating gives CAGSWTSDTQYL.

The gene calls are TRBV4-1 and TRBJ2-1, with 9 bases fitting TRBD2. The germline gives CDR1 MGHRA, CDR2 YSYEKL. The CDR3 runs 17 residues. The ends lost 0 bases at V and 8 bases at J; junction bases unmatched: 11. CDR3 amino acids: CASSQDRASGIIDEQFF. CDR3 DNA: TGCGCCAGCAGCCAAGACCGGGCTAGCGGGATCATTGATGAGCAGTTCTTC.

A remark on this clonotype: The final CDR3 position lacks the conserved phenylalanine or tryptophan, pointing to a likely read error. CDR3 in amino acids: CSVVDRDNRPQHY. The CDR3 region has the DNA TGCAGCGTAGTCGACAGGGACAATCGGCCCCAGCATTAT. The chain couples TRBV29-1 to TRBJ1-5, with 7 positions matching TRBD1. The CDR3 sequence is 13 residues long. Germline-derived CDR1 and CDR2 are SQVTM and ANQGSEA.

In this sample, this clonotype turned up a few times. At one boundary the junction diverges from the germline segment, which might be a read error. The rearrangement links TRBV6-5 to TRBJ2-6, with D possibly TRBD1 on 5 matching bases. This CDR3 has 14 residues. Germline V lookup: CDR1 MNHEY, CDR2 SVGAGI. CDR3 DNA: TGTGCCAGCAGCAGGCTTTCTGGGGCCAATGTCCTGACTTTC. Protein: CASSRLSGANVLTF.

About this clonotype: Just one base apart from a much larger clone, this may be a read error. This chain uses TRBV28 with TRBJ2-1, with 9 bases aligning to TRBD2. The CDR3 loop spans 15 amino acids. Germline V gene sequence: CDR1 MDHEN, CDR2 SYDVKM. The CDR3 loop reads CASSPGGRAYQEHFF. The CDR3 coding sequence is TGTGCCAGCAGTCCCGGCGGGAGGGCCTATCAGGAGCACTTCTTC.

This chain joins TRBV29-1 and TRBJ1-2; D is unresolved. Germline assignment: CDR1 SQVTM and CDR2 ANQGSEA. This CDR3 region has 11 residues. CDR3 sequence (DNA): TGCAGTGTTACGGCGCTTTATGGCTACACCTTC. This gives the protein CSVTALYGYTF.